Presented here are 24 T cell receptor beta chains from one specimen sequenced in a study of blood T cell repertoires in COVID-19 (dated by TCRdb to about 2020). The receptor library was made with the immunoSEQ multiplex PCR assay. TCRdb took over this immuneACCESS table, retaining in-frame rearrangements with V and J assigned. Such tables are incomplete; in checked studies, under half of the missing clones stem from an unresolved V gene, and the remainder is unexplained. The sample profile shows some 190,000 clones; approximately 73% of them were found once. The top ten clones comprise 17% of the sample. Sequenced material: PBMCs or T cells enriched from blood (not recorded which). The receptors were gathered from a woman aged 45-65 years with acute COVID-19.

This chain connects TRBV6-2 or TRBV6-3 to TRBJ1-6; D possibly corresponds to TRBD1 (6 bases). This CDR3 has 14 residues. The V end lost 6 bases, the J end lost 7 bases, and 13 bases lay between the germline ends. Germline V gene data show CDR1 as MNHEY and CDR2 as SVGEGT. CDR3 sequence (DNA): TGTGCCAGCAGCCAGGGGCGGGGGAATTCACCCCTCCACTTT. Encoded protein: CASSQGRGNSPLHF.

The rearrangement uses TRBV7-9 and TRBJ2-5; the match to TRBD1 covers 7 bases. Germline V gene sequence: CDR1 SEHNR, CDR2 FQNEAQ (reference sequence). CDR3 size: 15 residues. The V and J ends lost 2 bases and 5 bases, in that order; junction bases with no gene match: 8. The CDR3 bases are TGTGCCAGCAGCTTAAACAGGGGCCATGGGGAGACCCAGTACTTC. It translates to CASSLNRGHGETQYF.

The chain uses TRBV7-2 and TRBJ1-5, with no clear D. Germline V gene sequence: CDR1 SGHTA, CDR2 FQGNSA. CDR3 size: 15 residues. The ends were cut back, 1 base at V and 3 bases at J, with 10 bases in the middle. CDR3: CASSLVGEVNQPQHF. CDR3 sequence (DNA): TGTGCCAGCAGCTTAGTGGGAGAAGTCAATCAGCCCCAGCATTTT.

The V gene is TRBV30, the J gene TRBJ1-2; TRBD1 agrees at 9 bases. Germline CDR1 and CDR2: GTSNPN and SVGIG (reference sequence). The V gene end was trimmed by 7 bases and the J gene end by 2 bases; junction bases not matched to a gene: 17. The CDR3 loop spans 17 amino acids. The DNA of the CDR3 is TGTGCCTACCTCGCGCGGACAGGGGCCAAGGGGAACTATGGCTACACCTTC. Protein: CAYLARTGAKGNYGYTF.

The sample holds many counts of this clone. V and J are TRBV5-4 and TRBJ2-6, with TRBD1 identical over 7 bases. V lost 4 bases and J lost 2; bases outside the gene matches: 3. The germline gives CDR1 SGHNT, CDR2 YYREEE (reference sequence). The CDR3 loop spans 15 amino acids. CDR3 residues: CASSETGTGANVLTF. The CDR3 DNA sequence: TGTGCCAGCAGCGAGACAGGGACTGGGGCCAACGTCCTGACTTTC.

The CDR3 loop reads CASSLKGTGEVKTQYF. CDR3 DNA: TGTGCCAGCAGCTTGAAGGGGACAGGGGAGGTAAAGACCCAGTACTTC. V gene TRBV5-6 combines with J gene TRBJ2-5; 10 nucleotides line up with TRBD1. This CDR3 region has 16 residues. Germline V CDR1 and CDR2: SGHDT, YYEEEE. The V and J ends lost 1 base and 6 bases, in that order; junction bases with no gene match: 9.

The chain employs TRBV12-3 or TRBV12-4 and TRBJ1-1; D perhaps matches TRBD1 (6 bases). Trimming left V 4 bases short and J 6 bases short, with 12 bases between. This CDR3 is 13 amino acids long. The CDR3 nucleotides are TGTGCCAGCAGTTACGGGGGGCCCGCTGAAGCTTTCTTT. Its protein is CASSYGGPAEAFF.

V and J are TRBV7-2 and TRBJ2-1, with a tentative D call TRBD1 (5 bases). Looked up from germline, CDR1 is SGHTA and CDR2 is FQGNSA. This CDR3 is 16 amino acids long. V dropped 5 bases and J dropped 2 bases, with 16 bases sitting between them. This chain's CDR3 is CASSVDSSNPYNEQFF. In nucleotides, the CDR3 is TGTGCCAGCAGCGTAGACAGTTCTAACCCCTACAATGAGCAGTTCTTC.

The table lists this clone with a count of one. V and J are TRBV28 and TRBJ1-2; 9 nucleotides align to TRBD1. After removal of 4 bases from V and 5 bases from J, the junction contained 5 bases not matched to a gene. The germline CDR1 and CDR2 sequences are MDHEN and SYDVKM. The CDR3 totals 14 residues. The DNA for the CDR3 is TGTGCCAGCAGTTGGGCCGGGACAGGGTATGGCTACACCTTC. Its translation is CASSWAGTGYGYTF.

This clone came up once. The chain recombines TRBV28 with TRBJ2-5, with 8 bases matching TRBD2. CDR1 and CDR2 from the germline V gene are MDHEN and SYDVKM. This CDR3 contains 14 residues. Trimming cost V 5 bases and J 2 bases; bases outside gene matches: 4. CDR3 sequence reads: CASSTGGGQETQYF. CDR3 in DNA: TGTGCCAGCAGTACCGGGGGGGGGCAAGAGACCCAGTACTTC.

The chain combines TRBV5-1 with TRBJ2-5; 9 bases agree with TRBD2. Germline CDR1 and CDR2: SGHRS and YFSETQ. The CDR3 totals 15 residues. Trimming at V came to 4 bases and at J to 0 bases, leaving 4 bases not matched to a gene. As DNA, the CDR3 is TGCGCCAGCAGCCCCCTAGCGGGGCACCAAGAGACCCAGTACTTC. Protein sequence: CASSPLAGHQETQYF.

The CDR3 DNA reads as TGTGCCATCAGTGGGGACAGCCCATATAATTCACCCCTCCACTTT. Translation gives CAISGDSPYNSPLHF. V usage is TRBV10-3 and J usage is TRBJ1-6, with 7 positions matching TRBD1. This CDR3 spans 15 amino acids. V lost 4 bases to trimming and J lost 4 bases; unmatched junction nucleotides: 4. Germline loops: CDR1 ENHRY, CDR2 SYGVKD.

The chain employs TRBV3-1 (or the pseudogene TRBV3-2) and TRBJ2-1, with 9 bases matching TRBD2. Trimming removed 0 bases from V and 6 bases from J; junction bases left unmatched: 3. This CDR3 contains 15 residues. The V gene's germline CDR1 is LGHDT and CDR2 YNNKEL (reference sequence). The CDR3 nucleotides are TGTGCCAGCAGCCAAGAGCGAGCGGGGGGCAATGAGCAGTTCTTC. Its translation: CASSQERAGGNEQFF.

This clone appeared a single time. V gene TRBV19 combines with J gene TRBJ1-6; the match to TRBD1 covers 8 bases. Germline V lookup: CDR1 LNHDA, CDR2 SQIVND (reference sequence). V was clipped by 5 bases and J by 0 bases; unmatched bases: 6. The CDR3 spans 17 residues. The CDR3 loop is CASSSQTGDSYNSPLHF. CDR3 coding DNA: TGTGCCAGTAGTTCTCAGACAGGGGACTCCTATAATTCACCCCTCCACTTT. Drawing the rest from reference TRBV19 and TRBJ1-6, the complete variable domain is DGGITQSPKYLFRKEGQNVTLSCEQNLNHDAMYWYRQDPGQGLRLIYYSQIVNDFQKGDIAEGYSVSREKKESFPLTVTSAQKNPTAFYLCASSSQTGDSYNSPLHFGNGTRLTVT.

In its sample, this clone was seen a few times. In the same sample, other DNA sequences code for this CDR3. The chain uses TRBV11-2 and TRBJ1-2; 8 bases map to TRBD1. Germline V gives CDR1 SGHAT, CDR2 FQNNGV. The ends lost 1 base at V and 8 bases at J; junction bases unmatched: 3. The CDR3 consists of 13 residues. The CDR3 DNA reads TGTGCCAGCAGCTTAGGACAGGGGAACGGCTACACCTTC. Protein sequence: CASSLGQGNGYTF.

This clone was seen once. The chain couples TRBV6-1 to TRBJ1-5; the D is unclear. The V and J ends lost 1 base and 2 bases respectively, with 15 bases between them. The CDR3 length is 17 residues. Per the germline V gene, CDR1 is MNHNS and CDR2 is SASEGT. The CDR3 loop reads CASSEGQAQSGNQPQHF. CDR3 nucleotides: TGTGCCAGCAGTGAAGGGCAGGCACAGTCGGGCAATCAGCCCCAGCATTTT.

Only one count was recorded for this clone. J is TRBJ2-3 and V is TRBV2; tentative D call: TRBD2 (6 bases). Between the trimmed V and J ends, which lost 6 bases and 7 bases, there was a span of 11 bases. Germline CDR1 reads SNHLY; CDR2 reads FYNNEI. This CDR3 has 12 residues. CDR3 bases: TGTGCCAGCAGCCGGGACTCCTATACGCAGTATTTT. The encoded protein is CASSRDSYTQYF.

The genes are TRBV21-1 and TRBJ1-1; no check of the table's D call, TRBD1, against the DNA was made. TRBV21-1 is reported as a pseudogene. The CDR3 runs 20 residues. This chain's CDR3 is CASSEKEDLPSWTGAAEAFF. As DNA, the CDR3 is TGTGCCAGCAGCGAAAAAGAGGACCTCCCGTCATGGACAGGGGCGGCTGAAGCTTTCTTT.

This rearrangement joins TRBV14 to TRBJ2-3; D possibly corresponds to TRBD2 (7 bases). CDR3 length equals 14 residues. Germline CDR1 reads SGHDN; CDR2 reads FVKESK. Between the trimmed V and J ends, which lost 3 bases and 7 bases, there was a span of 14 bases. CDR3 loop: CASSQRGGRNTQYF. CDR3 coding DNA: TGTGCCAGCAGCCAGAGGGGGGGGCGGAATACGCAGTATTTT. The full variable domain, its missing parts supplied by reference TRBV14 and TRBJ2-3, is EAGVTQFPSHSVIEKGQTVTLRCDPISGHDNLYWYRRVMGKEIKFLLHFVKESKQDESGMPNNRFLAERTGGTYSTLKVQPAELEDSGVYFCASSQRGGRNTQYFGPGTRLTVL.

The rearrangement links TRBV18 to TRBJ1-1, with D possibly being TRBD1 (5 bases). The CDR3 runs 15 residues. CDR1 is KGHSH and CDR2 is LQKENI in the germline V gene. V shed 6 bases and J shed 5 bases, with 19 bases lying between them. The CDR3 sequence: CASSSESGGRTEAFF. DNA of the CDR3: TGTGCCAGCTCCTCCGAGAGTGGGGGGAGAACTGAAGCTTTCTTT.

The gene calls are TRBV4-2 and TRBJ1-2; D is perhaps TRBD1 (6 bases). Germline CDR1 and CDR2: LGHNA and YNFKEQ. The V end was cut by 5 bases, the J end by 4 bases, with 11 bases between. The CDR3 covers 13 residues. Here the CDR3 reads CASSETRGYGYTF. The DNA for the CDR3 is TGTGCCAGCAGCGAAACCAGGGGCTATGGCTACACCTTC.

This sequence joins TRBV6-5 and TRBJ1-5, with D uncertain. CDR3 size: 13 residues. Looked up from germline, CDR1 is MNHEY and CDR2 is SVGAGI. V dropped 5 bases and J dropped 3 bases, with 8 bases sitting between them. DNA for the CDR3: TGTGCCAGCAGTAGTTCAGACAATCAGCCCCAGCATTTT. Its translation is CASSSSDNQPQHF.

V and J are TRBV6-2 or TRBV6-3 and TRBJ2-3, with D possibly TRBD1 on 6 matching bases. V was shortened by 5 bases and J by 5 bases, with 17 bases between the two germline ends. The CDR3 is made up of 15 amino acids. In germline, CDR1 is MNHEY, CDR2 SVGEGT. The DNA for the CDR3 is TGTGCCAGCAGTCGCTCAGGACAGACCGGAGATACGCAGTATTTT. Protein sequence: CASSRSGQTGDTQYF.

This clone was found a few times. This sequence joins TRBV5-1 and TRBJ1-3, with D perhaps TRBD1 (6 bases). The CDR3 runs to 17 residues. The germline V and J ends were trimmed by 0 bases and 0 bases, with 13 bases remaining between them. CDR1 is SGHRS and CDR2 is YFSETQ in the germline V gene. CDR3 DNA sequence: TGCGCCAGCAGCTTGGCCCCGGGACACCTCTCTGGAAACACCATATATTTT. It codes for CASSLAPGHLSGNTIYF.